This T cell receptor (beta chain) was found in a study of blood T cell repertoires in COVID-19. TCRdb keeps only in-frame clones here, not all; method: immunoSEQ multiplex PCR. The data show approximately 140,000 clones, with over 80% seen just once and roughly 1.6% held by the top ten. Per the germline V gene, CDR1 is MRHNA and CDR2 is SNTAGT. J gave up 1 base and V 10 bases, and 4 bases lay outside the gene matches. This CDR3 region has 13 residues. The sequenced material came from peripheral blood. This TCR derives from a human donor in a cohort sampled during active COVID-19. The rearrangement uses TRBV6-4 and TRBJ2-1; 7 nucleotides match TRBD2. The CDR3 coding sequence is TGTGCCACAAGCGGGGAGTCCTACAATGAGCAGTTCTTC. Encoded protein: CATSGESYNEQFF.